The clone carrying this TCR beta chain was detected many times. The sample is drawn from a study of blood T cells in healthy people across ages. PCR was performed a second time for 7 to 11 cycles using a sample-barcoded 5' primer and a J-beta primer mix. Researchers report that a template-switch adaptor with 12 random nucleotides tagged each cDNA molecule. TCRdb itself ran the 5' RACE reads through MiXCR, one entry per CDR3 protein. The table lists approximately 680,000 distinct CDR3 sequences, about 32% of them singletons, with just over 15% in the top ten. This TCR was recovered from an elderly woman in good health. Sequences were obtained from blood.

In DNA, the CDR3 is TGCGCCAGCAGTACAGGGGCAAACTATGGCTACACCTTC. Protein product: CASSTGANYGYTF. The rearrangement joins TRBV5-1 to TRBJ1-2; 7 bases map to TRBD1. The germline gives CDR1 SGHRS, CDR2 YFSETQ. V shed 5 bases and J 2 bases; nucleotides not matched to a gene: 3. This CDR3 contains 13 residues.